What follows is one TCR beta chain and its context. Its antigen remains unidentified. The source of the sample is a study of CD8+ T cells in alopecia areata. Whole-study findings and limits: Normal scalp showed lower clonality than lesional scalp, especially alopecia totalis/universalis.

This CDR3 is 14 amino acids long. Per the germline V gene, CDR1 is GTSNPN and CDR2 is SVGIG (reference sequence). Trimming left V 4 bases short and J 0 bases short, with 10 bases between. RNA, once extracted, was reverse transcribed into cDNA for use as the sequencing template. Generated by immunoSEQ multiplex PCR, the TCRdb table keeps only in-frame clones and is missing some. The repertoire has a few hundred thousand clones, roughly 50% of them found once; the top ten carry roughly 5.3%. This clonotype originated in a human donor in good health. Sequencing was performed on CD8+ T cells sorted from blood. The chain is built from TRBV30 and TRBJ2-1; maybe TRBD2 (5 bases). CDR3 in DNA: TGTGCCTGGAACAGCGGCGCCTCCTACAATGAGCAGTTCTTC. Protein product: CAWNSGASYNEQFF.